A selection of T cell receptor beta chains follows, all from one sample in a study of tumor-infiltrating lymphocytes in primary liver carcinoma. MiXCR, run by TCRdb on the multiplex PCR reads, gives a single entry per CDR3 protein. The data show some 110,000 distinct CDR3 sequences, approximately 82% seen once. The sequencing input was liver tumor tissue from sampling region 3. These TCRs come from a man in his forties or fifties with primary liver carcinoma and hepatitis B virus infection. CDR3s include the opening cysteine and the closing phenylalanine or tryptophan. Fields, in order: V gene, D gene, J gene, clone size, CDR3 DNA, CDR3 protein. The D gene is left open where the match is weak. The size of a clone is reported for some rows only, either as once, few or many, or as a class for expanded clones.

TRBV19,-,TRBJ2-3,-,TGTGCCAGTAGTCCCAGAGACAGGATCAGCACAGATACGCAGTATTTT,CASSPRDRISTDTQYF
TRBV29-1,-,TRBJ1-1,-,TGCAGCGAGACGGGATGGGTGAACACTGAAGCCTTCTTT,CSETGWVNTEAFF
TRBV6-2/TRBV6-3,-,TRBJ1-2,-,TGTGCCAGTAGTCAGAGCGGAACCTTTACATTCTATGGCTACACCTTC,CASSQSGTFTFYGYTF
TRBV19,-,TRBJ2-5,few,TGTGCCAGTAGTAACTCACTGCGGGGCGAGACCCAGTACTTC,CASSNSLRGETQYF
TRBV5-6,TRBD2,TRBJ2-3,-,TGTGCCAGCATCTTACTAGGATTAGCGGGTACCACAGATACGCAGTATTTT,CASILLGLAGTTDTQYF
TRBV28,-,TRBJ2-1,-,TGTGCCAGCAGTTCAGAAAGCAGGCCTCCCTACAATGAGCAGTTCTTC,CASSSESRPPYNEQFF
TRBV13,-,TRBJ2-1,-,TGTGCCAGCAGCACCTACATTGAGCAGTTCTTC,CASSTYIEQFF
TRBV5-4,-,TRBJ2-2,-,TGTGCCAGCACCCCGGGACAAGCGAACACTGGGGAGCTGTTTTTT,CASTPGQANTGELFF
TRBV12-3/TRBV12-4,-,TRBJ2-7,-,TGTGCCAGCACCAAATTTTCGGCAGGCTCTTACGAGCAATACTTC,CASTKFSAGSYEQYF
TRBV7-2,-,TRBJ1-1,-,TGTGCCTGCAGCTTAGTCCACGGCGTGAACACTGAAGCTTTCTTT,CACSLVHGVNTEAFF
TRBV10-1,-,TRBJ2-4,-,TGCGTCAGCAGCGAAGGGGGAGAAAACATTCAGTACTTC,CVSSEGGENIQYF
TRBV28,TRBD1,TRBJ2-1,many,TGTGCCATCCAACAGGGGTCCCCTCGGGGCAATGAGCAGTTCTTC,CAIQQGSPRGNEQFF
TRBV4-2,-,TRBJ2-7,-,TGTGCCAGCAACCAAGGTAAGGGGAGCAGCTACGAGCAGTACTTC,CASNQGKGSSYEQYF
TRBV6-5,-,TRBJ2-3,-,TGTGCCAGCAGTTCACTCCCCCTAAGCGGAGTGACAGATACACAGTATTTT,CASSSLPLSGVTDTQYF
TRBV5-1,-,TRBJ1-5,-,TGCGCCAGCAGCTTGGGGGGGACTAGCAACCATCCCCAGCATTTT,CASSLGGTSNHPQHF
TRBV6-6,TRBD1,TRBJ1-6,-,TGTACCAGCAACCTGGGGACAGGGAGGAATTCGCCCCTCCACTTT,CTSNLGTGRNSPLHF
TRBV29-1,-,TRBJ2-6,many,TGCAGCGCCATAATGACGTCCTCTGGGGCCAACGTCCTGACTTTC,CSAIMTSSGANVLTF
TRBV6-2/TRBV6-3,-,TRBJ2-1,-,TGTGCCAGCAGTACCCGAAGGGACTCCTACAATCACCAGTTCTTC,CASSTRRDSYNHQFF
TRBV2,-,TRBJ2-2,few,TGTGCCAGCAGTGAGTTAGGGAAGGCCGGGGAGCTGTTTTTT,CASSELGKAGELFF
TRBV12-3/TRBV12-4,-,TRBJ2-3,-,TGTGCCAGTAGTCGGCTATCTACAGATACGCGGTATTTT,CASSRLSTDTRYF
TRBV12-3/TRBV12-4,TRBD2,TRBJ2-3,medium-sized,TGTGCCAGCAGTTTGGGGGGGACTCCAGATACGCAGTATTTT,CASSLGGTPDTQYF
TRBV2,-,TRBJ1-3,many,TGTGCCAGCAGCCTCGGGGAGGGTGGAAACACCATATATTTT,CASSLGEGGNTIYF